The next 20 T cell receptor beta chains were all read from a single sample in a study of T cell responses to AZD1222 COVID-19 vaccine. The protocol was immunoSEQ multiplex PCR, while the TCRdb copy is restricted to in-frame clones and leaves out a portion. This table holds 70,000 to 90,000 clones, about nine tenths found once. Specimen: peripheral blood, collected on day 0 of AZD1222 vaccination. The receptors derive from an adult in good health.

This rearrangement joins TRBV9 to TRBJ2-7, with D unclear. The V end lost 0 bases, the J end lost 2 bases, and 9 bases lay between the germline ends. Germline V lookup: CDR1 SGDLS, CDR2 YYNGEE. This CDR3 is 14 amino acids long. The CDR3 is CASSVGVLPYEQYF. CDR3 DNA: TGTGCCAGCAGCGTAGGGGTTCTCCCCTACGAGCAGTACTTC.

J is TRBJ1-1 and V is TRBV5-1, with TRBD1 matching 11 bases. This CDR3 is 17 amino acids long. Germline V gene lookup returns CDR1 SGHRS and CDR2 YFSETQ. J was trimmed by 4 bases and V by 1 base; bases with no gene match: 9. The CDR3 DNA reads as TGCGCCAGCAGCTTGACTTTTGGGGGGACAGGGGGCACTGAAGCTTTCTTT. Its translation is CASSLTFGGTGGTEAFF.

The chain links TRBV11-2 to TRBJ2-7, with D uncertain. Trimming took off 4 bases at V and 6 bases at J, with 16 bases between the two ends. CDR3 length equals 14 residues. CDR1 and CDR2 (germline): SGHAT, FQNNGV. CDR3 nucleotides: TGTGCCAGCAGCTGGGTGAATAGCAACGGCGAGCAGTACTTC. Translation: CASSWVNSNGEQYF.

The chain's CDR3 is CSVVENPFLWTQYF. CDR3 coding DNA: TGCAGCGTTGTCGAGAACCCTTTTCTATGGACCCAGTACTTC. The chain combines TRBV29-1 with TRBJ2-5; no clear D gene. The CDR3 consists of 14 residues. From germline, CDR1 is SQVTM and CDR2 ANQGSEA. Trimming removed 4 bases at V and 7 bases at J, with 19 bases between.

The V call is TRBV7-9, the J call TRBJ2-5; maybe TRBD1 (5 bases). The germline CDR1 and CDR2 sequences are SEHNR and FQNEAQ (reference sequence). CDR3 length: 17 residues. The ends were cut back, 1 base at V and 1 base at J, with 16 bases in the middle. CDR3 protein: CASSLGGRAFTQETQYF. The CDR3 nucleotides are TGTGCCAGCAGCTTAGGTGGCAGGGCGTTTACCCAAGAGACCCAGTACTTC.

The gene calls are TRBV24-1 and TRBJ2-3; possible D gene TRBD2, 7 bases. Germline V gives CDR1 KGHDR, CDR2 SFDVKD. CDR3 size: 15 residues. V was clipped by 3 bases and J by 0 bases, with 9 bases between them. The CDR3 DNA reads TGTGCCACCAGTGATGCGGGGGCTAGCACAGATACGCAGTATTTT. Translated, it gives CATSDAGASTDTQYF.

This clone was found once. CDR3 region: CASSLVRGGSYEQYF. As DNA, the CDR3 is TGCGCCAGCAGCTTGGTGCGGGGGGGCTCCTACGAGCAGTACTTC. The rearrangement uses TRBV5-1 and TRBJ2-7; 9 positions match TRBD2. In germline, CDR1 is SGHRS, CDR2 YFSETQ. There are 15 residues in the CDR3. Germline trimming cut 0 bases from V and 0 bases from J; bases unmatched to any gene: 1.

This sequence joins TRBV5-1 and TRBJ2-6; D unresolved. Germline V gives CDR1 SGHRS, CDR2 YFSETQ. The CDR3 is made up of 15 amino acids. Between the trimmed V and J ends, which lost 0 bases and 0 bases, there was a span of 4 bases. This chain's CDR3 is CASSLDISGANVLTF. For the CDR3, the DNA is TGCGCCAGCAGCTTGGATATCTCTGGGGCCAACGTCCTGACTTTC.

The CDR3 here is CASSPDNYGYTF. The CDR3 coding sequence is TGTGCCAGCAGCCCGGATAACTATGGCTACACCTTC. This sequence joins TRBV5-5 and TRBJ1-2; D call uncertain. V lost 4 bases and J lost 1, with 5 bases in between. Per the germline V gene, CDR1 is SGHKS and CDR2 is YYEKEE (reference sequence). This CDR3 has 12 residues. The entire variable domain, with the rest obtained from reference TRBV5-5 and TRBJ1-2, is as follows: DAGVTQSPTHLIKTRGQQVTLRCSPISGHKSVSWYQQVLGQGPQFIFQYYEKEERGRGNFPDRFSARQFPNYSSELNVNALLLGDSALYLCASSPDNYGYTFGSGTRLTVV.

CDR3 sequence reads: CASTKRGRPYGYTF. CDR3 sequence (DNA): TGTGCCAGCACCAAGAGGGGGCGGCCCTATGGCTACACCTTC. This rearrangement joins TRBV6-5 to TRBJ1-2; 7 bases line up with TRBD1. The V gene's germline CDR1 is MNHEY and CDR2 SVGAGI. The CDR3 extends over 14 amino acids. V lost 7 bases and J lost 4; bases outside the gene matches: 9.

V is TRBV6-2 or TRBV6-3 and J is TRBJ2-3, with 14 bases that match TRBD2. The CDR3 is 15 residues long. V lost 5 bases and J lost 4; bases outside the gene matches: 2. The V gene's germline CDR1 is MNHEY and CDR2 SVGEGT. CDR3 DNA: TGTGCCAGCAGTGGGACTAGCGGGGGCCCAGATACGCAGTATTTT. The encoded protein is CASSGTSGGPDTQYF.

This chain uses TRBV6-5 with TRBJ1-1; the D gene is possibly TRBD1 (5 bases). V was cut by 0 bases and J by 5 bases, with 10 bases left in between. This CDR3 contains 14 residues. Per the germline V gene, CDR1 is MNHEY and CDR2 is SVGAGI. The CDR3 spells CASSYSGASTEAFF. The CDR3 nucleotides are TGTGCCAGCAGTTACTCAGGGGCCAGTACTGAAGCTTTCTTT.

The rearrangement joins TRBV7-2 to TRBJ2-3; D gene uncertain. The CDR3 contains 15 residues. The germline V gene has CDR1 SGHTA and CDR2 FQGNSA. V lost 5 bases and J 7 bases, leaving 19 bases between the germline ends. The CDR3 is CASSPEVLEGHTQYF. CDR3 sequence (DNA): TGTGCCAGCAGCCCAGAAGTGTTAGAAGGGCATACGCAGTATTTT.

The J gene is TRBJ1-1, the V gene TRBV5-6, with D unresolved. The germline V gene encodes CDR1 SGHDT and CDR2 YYEEEE. This CDR3 has 14 amino acids. The germline V and J ends were trimmed by 1 base and 1 base, with 8 bases remaining between them. The CDR3 DNA reads as TGTGCCAGCAGCTTGACAGTCAAGAACACTGAAGCTTTCTTT. This sequence encodes CASSLTVKNTEAFF.

The V and J genes are TRBV6-5 and TRBJ1-3; D ambiguous. Per the germline V gene, CDR1 is MNHEY and CDR2 is SVGAGI. The CDR3 length is 15 residues. Trimming took off 7 bases at V and 0 bases at J, with 13 bases between the two ends. The CDR3 here is CASTPVLDSGNTIYF. CDR3 nucleotide sequence: TGTGCCAGCACCCCCGTCTTGGACTCTGGAAACACCATATATTTT.

This clone was found a few times. The rearrangement uses TRBV7-8 and TRBJ2-7; the match to TRBD1 covers 10 bases. CDR3 length: 16 amino acids. The junction had 6 bases not matched to a gene; V was cut back by 2 bases and J by 2 bases. Germline V CDR1 and CDR2: SGHVS, FQNEAQ. The CDR3 here is CASSLLPGQGTYEQYF. CDR3 bases: TGTGCCAGCAGCTTATTACCGGGACAGGGGACCTACGAGCAGTACTTC.

The chain uses TRBV30 and TRBJ1-1; D unclear. V was cut by 0 bases and J by 1 base, with 6 bases left in between. The germline CDR1 and CDR2 sequences are GTSNPN and SVGIG (reference sequence). The CDR3 extends over 13 amino acids. The CDR3 sequence is CAWSVTQNTEAFF. CDR3 coding DNA: TGTGCCTGGAGTGTGACCCAGAACACTGAAGCTTTCTTT.

This chain links TRBV6-1 with TRBJ1-1; 8 bases are shared with TRBD1. The length of the CDR3 is 13 residues. CDR1 and CDR2 (germline): MNHNS, SASEGT. J was trimmed by 11 bases and V by 2 bases; bases with no gene match: 7. Here the CDR3 reads CASSEWGTGGAFF. DNA of the CDR3: TGTGCCAGCAGTGAATGGGGAACAGGGGGGGCTTTCTTT.

This sequence joins TRBV12-3 or TRBV12-4 and TRBJ2-7; D gene unclear. Trimming left V 6 bases short and J 0 bases short, with 3 bases between. The CDR3 covers 11 residues. CDR3 protein: CASSSSYEQYF. CDR3 nucleotide sequence: TGTGCCAGCAGCTCCTCCTACGAGCAGTACTTC.

V is TRBV6-5 and J is TRBJ1-2; D may be TRBD1 (6 bases). The length of the CDR3 is 15 residues. Per the germline V gene, CDR1 is MNHEY and CDR2 is SVGAGI. Trimming removed 6 bases at V and 3 bases at J, with 17 bases between. The CDR3 protein is CASRSLAGGDYGYTF. In nucleotides, the CDR3 is TGTGCCAGCAGATCTCTGGCGGGGGGCGACTATGGCTACACCTTC.